This TCR beta chain was captured in a study of OX40 agonist ivuxolimab in advanced cancers. Study-level background: Patients were dosed intravenously with ivuxolimab at 0.01 to 10 mg/kg every 2 weeks.

V was shortened by 5 bases and J by 5 bases, with 13 bases between the two germline ends. The CDR3 totals 14 residues. Germline V CDR1 and CDR2: MNHNS, SASEGT. Some clones are missing from TCRdb's copy, which holds only in-frame ones; the method was immunoSEQ multiplex PCR. The sample holds around 70,000 clones, 85% to 90% seen once. Blood samples were obtained at baseline, cycle 4 day 1, and cycle 7 day 1. V usage is TRBV6-1 and J usage is TRBJ2-1; D gene ambiguous. Sample: CD4+ or CD8+ T cells sorted from blood, taken in a trial of the OX40 agonist ivuxolimab. This receptor was taken from an adult with an advanced solid tumor such as melanoma, head and neck, liver or kidney cancer. DNA for the CDR3: TGTGCCAGCAGTAGACATCAGGCGGACAATGAGCAGTTCTTC. Translating it yields CASSRHQADNEQFF.